These T cell receptor beta chains were read from a single sample in a study of PD-1 blockade in classical Hodgkin lymphoma. Data came from immunoSEQ multiplex PCR; TCRdb stores just in-frame clones and leaves some out. The table includes about 19,000 clones, 70% to 85% detected once. The sequencing used peripheral blood mononuclear cells (PBMCs), collected at baseline. The receptors come from a human donor with classical Hodgkin lymphoma. Both conserved end residues are part of each CDR3. The D gene is left open where the match is weak. A row's size may be missing; if present it is once, few, many or a size class.

CDR3nt: TGTGCCAGCAGCGTAGGAGCAGGGGCCCCTGATTTCTCTGGAAACACCATATATTTT
CDR3aa: CASSVGAGAPDFSGNTIYF
j_gene: TRBJ1-3
d_gene: .
v_gene: TRBV9
abundance: .

CDR3nt: TGCGCCAGCAGCCAAGAAACAGGGGGCCAAGAGACCCAGTACTTC
CDR3aa: CASSQETGGQETQYF
j_gene: TRBJ2-5
d_gene: TRBD1
v_gene: TRBV4-3
abundance: .

CDR3nt: TGTGCCAGCAGCCGGGACTTCCAGAACACTGAAGCTTTCTTT
CDR3aa: CASSRDFQNTEAFF
j_gene: TRBJ1-1
d_gene: .
v_gene: TRBV7-6
abundance: .

CDR3nt: TGTGCCAGTAGTATAGCTAGGGCTAGGGTGGGTTTGCAGCCCCAGCATTTT
CDR3aa: CASSIARARVGLQPQHF
j_gene: TRBJ1-5
d_gene: .
v_gene: TRBV19
abundance: .

CDR3nt: TGTGCCAGCAGCGACACCGCAGATACGCAGTATTTT
CDR3aa: CASSDTADTQYF
j_gene: TRBJ2-3
d_gene: .
v_gene: TRBV7-3
abundance: .

CDR3nt: TGTGCCAGCAGCTTACAGCCCAGCTCCTACAATGAGCAGTTCTTC
CDR3aa: CASSLQPSSYNEQFF
j_gene: TRBJ2-1
d_gene: .
v_gene: TRBV7-6
abundance: .

CDR3nt: TGTGCCAGCGGGCAGGCGCAAGAGACCCAGTACTTC
CDR3aa: CASGQAQETQYF
j_gene: TRBJ2-5
d_gene: .
v_gene: TRBV7-9
abundance: .

CDR3nt: TGTGCCAGCAGTAAGCCGAATAATGAAAAACTGTTTTTT
CDR3aa: CASSKPNNEKLFF
j_gene: TRBJ1-4
d_gene: .
v_gene: TRBV7-2
abundance: .

CDR3nt: TGTGCCAGCAGTTTTCATCAGGGAAGTTTGAACACCGGGGAGCTGTTTTTT
CDR3aa: CASSFHQGSLNTGELFF
j_gene: TRBJ2-2
d_gene: .
v_gene: TRBV27
abundance: few

CDR3nt: TGTGCCAGCTCACCACCATCCCTCAACTATGGCTACACCTTC
CDR3aa: CASSPPSLNYGYTF
j_gene: TRBJ1-2
d_gene: .
v_gene: TRBV18
abundance: once

CDR3nt: TGTGCCAGCAGCTTAGCGCTATATAGCGGGGGGGTTGAGACCCAGTACTTC
CDR3aa: CASSLALYSGGVETQYF
j_gene: TRBJ2-5
d_gene: TRBD2
v_gene: TRBV7-2
abundance: .

CDR3nt: TGTGCCAGCACGAGTCGGACAGGGCCTCGAGGCTACACCTTC
CDR3aa: CASTSRTGPRGYTF
j_gene: TRBJ1-2
d_gene: TRBD1
v_gene: TRBV27
abundance: .

CDR3nt: TGCGCCAGCAGCTTGGCGGTCGGGAGCGGGGCAGATACGCAGTATTTT
CDR3aa: CASSLAVGSGADTQYF
j_gene: TRBJ2-3
d_gene: TRBD2
v_gene: TRBV5-1
abundance: .

CDR3nt: TGTGCCATCAGTGAGTCGTCAGATTACAATGAGCAGTTCTTC
CDR3aa: CAISESSDYNEQFF
j_gene: TRBJ2-1
d_gene: .
v_gene: TRBV10-3
abundance: .

CDR3nt: TGTGCCAGCAGCCAATATGGGACCTCCGGAAACACCATATATTTT
CDR3aa: CASSQYGTSGNTIYF
j_gene: TRBJ1-3
d_gene: .
v_gene: TRBV16
abundance: .

CDR3nt: TGTGCCAGCAGTTTTAGAGGGGGAGAGACCCAGTACTTC
CDR3aa: CASSFRGGETQYF
j_gene: TRBJ2-5
d_gene: .
v_gene: TRBV27
abundance: .

CDR3nt: TGTGCCAGCAGTGGTACGGGGCACTATGGCTACACCTTC
CDR3aa: CASSGTGHYGYTF
j_gene: TRBJ1-2
d_gene: .
v_gene: TRBV6-5
abundance: .

CDR3nt: TGTGCCAGCACCCCCGAAGCAGAACTCTACGAGCAGTACTTC
CDR3aa: CASTPEAELYEQYF
j_gene: TRBJ2-7
d_gene: .
v_gene: TRBV28
abundance: .

CDR3nt: TGTGCCAGCAGCAATGGGGACAGTCACACTGAAGCTTTCTTT
CDR3aa: CASSNGDSHTEAFF
j_gene: TRBJ1-1
d_gene: TRBD1
v_gene: TRBV7-9
abundance: .

CDR3nt: TGCGCCAGCAGCCAAGTCGGACTAGCGGAAGAGACCCAGTACTTC
CDR3aa: CASSQVGLAEETQYF
j_gene: TRBJ2-5
d_gene: TRBD2
v_gene: TRBV4-1
abundance: .

CDR3nt: TGTGCCAGCAGTTATTCTAGCGGGGGGGAAAGCCCGAGCTCCTACGAGCAGTACTTC
CDR3aa: CASSYSSGGESPSSYEQYF
j_gene: TRBJ2-7
d_gene: TRBD2
v_gene: TRBV2
abundance: .

CDR3nt: TGTGCCAGCAACCCGGGACTTCAACTGGGGGCAACTAATGAAAAACTGTTTTTT
CDR3aa: CASNPGLQLGATNEKLFF
j_gene: TRBJ1-4
d_gene: .
v_gene: TRBV28
abundance: few

CDR3nt: TGCGCCAGCAGCCAAGCGTGGGGTGCCTACGAGCAGTACTTC
CDR3aa: CASSQAWGAYEQYF
j_gene: TRBJ2-7
d_gene: .
v_gene: TRBV4-3
abundance: .

CDR3nt: TGTGCCAGCACCCGGCAGGGGATCACTGAAGCTTTCTTT
CDR3aa: CASTRQGITEAFF
j_gene: TRBJ1-1
d_gene: .
v_gene: TRBV5-5
abundance: once

CDR3nt: TGTGCCAGCAGTTACCGGGGTAATGAAAAACTGTTTTTT
CDR3aa: CASSYRGNEKLFF
j_gene: TRBJ1-4
d_gene: .
v_gene: TRBV27
abundance: .

CDR3nt: TGTGCCAGCAGTTCCACTACCGAAGCTTTCTTT
CDR3aa: CASSSTTEAFF
j_gene: TRBJ1-1
d_gene: .
v_gene: TRBV27
abundance: .

CDR3nt: TGTGCCAGCAGTTCTGGTGGGGAGGGAAACACCATATATTTT
CDR3aa: CASSSGGEGNTIYF
j_gene: TRBJ1-3
d_gene: .
v_gene: TRBV6-5
abundance: .

CDR3nt: TGTGCCAGCAGCTTAAATTTGCGGACAGGGGGATGGGACGAGCAGTACTTC
CDR3aa: CASSLNLRTGGWDEQYF
j_gene: TRBJ2-7
d_gene: TRBD1
v_gene: TRBV7-2
abundance: .